This TCR beta chain was found in a study of CD8+ T cells in alopecia areata. In the case of this clone: An end of the junction differs from the germline gene, which may be a read error.

Noted treatment: oral pan-JAK inhibitor, 5-10 mg twice daily. Sorting of PBMCs yielded the CD4+ and CD8+ T cells. This CDR3 region has 12 residues. CDR1 is GTSNPN and CDR2 is SVGIG in the germline V gene (reference sequence). Extracted from the samples, RNA was reverse transcribed into cDNA to serve as the sequencing template. Generated by immunoSEQ multiplex PCR, the TCRdb table keeps only in-frame clones and is missing some. The table includes 150,000 to 250,000 clones, around 56% detected once. The sequence was collected from a human donor with alopecia areata. The chain recombines TRBV30 with TRBJ2-3; the D gene is possibly TRBD2 (5 bases). Sample: CD4+ T cells sorted from blood, taken at week 4, from a patient treated with tofacitinib. CDR3 loop: CHSLDGPDTQYF. In nucleotides, the CDR3 is TGCCACTCACTAGACGGGCCAGATACGCAGTATTTT. The variable domain in full, with the rest retrieved from reference TRBV30 and TRBJ2-3, is SQTIHQWPATLVQPVGSPLSLECTVEGTSNPNLYWYRQAAGRGLQLLFYSVGIGQISSEVPQNLSASRPQDRQFILSSKKLLLSDSGFYLCHSLDGPDTQYFGPGTRLTVL.